Listed here are 20 T cell receptor beta chains from one sample, sequenced in a study of blood T cell repertoires in COVID-19. Clones were sequenced by immunoSEQ multiplex PCR, and TCRdb holds only the in-frame ones, with some missing. The top ten hold 3% to 3.5% of the sample, which has 140,000 or so clones, roughly 80% seen once. The sequenced sample was peripheral blood. The receptors originated from a woman older than 75 with acute or convalescent COVID-19.

The rearrangement joins TRBV3-1 (or the pseudogene TRBV3-2) to TRBJ2-7, with a tentative D call TRBD1 (8 bases). The CDR3 runs to 17 residues. V was trimmed by 3 bases and J by 6 bases, leaving 24 bases between them. Per germline, CDR1 LGHDT and CDR2 YNNKEL (reference sequence). The CDR3 DNA reads TGTGCCAGCAGCCACCAGGGGGCGGGGGCGGTCAGGCGCGAGCAGTACTTC. Residues: CASSHQGAGAVRREQYF.

This clone was counted between two and nine times. The chain carries TRBV19 and TRBJ1-1; no definite D call. In germline, CDR1 is LNHDA, CDR2 SQIVND (reference sequence). The CDR3 contains 12 residues. The germline V and J ends were trimmed by 8 bases and 2 bases, with 9 bases remaining between them. DNA for the CDR3: TGTGCCAGTCGCGGGCGAAACACTGAAGCTTTCTTT. It is translated as CASRGRNTEAFF.

The chain carries TRBV18 and TRBJ1-1; 8 positions agree with TRBD1. CDR3 length equals 14 residues. The germline V gene has CDR1 KGHSH and CDR2 LQKENI. V lost 3 bases, J lost 8 bases, and 8 bases stayed unmatched. The CDR3 here is CASSPSGTGGEAFF. CDR3 sequence (DNA): TGTGCCAGCTCACCCTCCGGGACAGGTGGAGAAGCTTTCTTT.

The V gene is TRBV7-2, the J gene TRBJ2-5; D remains unclear. V was trimmed by 5 bases and J by 1 base, leaving 5 bases between them. The CDR3 is 12 amino acids. Looked up from germline, CDR1 is SGHTA and CDR2 is FQGNSA. The chain's CDR3 is CASSHSQETQYF. In nucleotides, the CDR3 is TGTGCCAGCAGCCATTCCCAAGAGACCCAGTACTTC.

This clone was found once. The J gene is TRBJ1-5, the V gene TRBV12-5; TRBD1 is a possible D gene (5 bases). Looked up from germline, CDR1 is LGHNT and CDR2 is FRNRAP. The CDR3 spans 15 residues. The V and J ends lost 1 base and 4 bases respectively, with 11 bases between them. The CDR3 is CASGLGDGGNQPQHF. In DNA form, the CDR3 reads TGTGCTAGTGGTTTGGGGGACGGGGGAAATCAGCCCCAGCATTTT.

This clone was seen only a few times. V gene TRBV7-9 combines with J gene TRBJ2-5; tentatively, D is TRBD1 (5 bases). This CDR3 is built from 14 residues. V was clipped by 0 bases and J by 5 bases, with 10 bases between them. Germline CDR1 reads SEHNR; CDR2 reads FQNEAQ (reference sequence). The CDR3 DNA reads as TGTGCCAGCAGCTTAGCTAGGGGTTATGAGACCCAGTACTTC. It encodes CASSLARGYETQYF.

This chain uses TRBV9 with TRBJ1-1; TRBD1 matches at 7 bases. Trimming removed 0 bases from V and 2 bases from J; junction bases left unmatched: 4. The CDR3 totals 15 residues. Germline loops: CDR1 SGDLS, CDR2 YYNGEE. The chain's CDR3 is CASSVAPGGNTEAFF. The CDR3 nucleotides are TGTGCCAGCAGCGTAGCTCCAGGGGGTAACACTGAAGCTTTCTTT. Drawing the rest from reference TRBV9 and TRBJ1-1, the complete variable domain is DSGVTQTPKHLITATGQRVTLRCSPRSGDLSVYWYQQSLDQGLQFLIQYYNGEERAKGNILERFSAQQFPDLHSELNLSSLELGDSALYFCASSVAPGGNTEAFFGQGTRLTVV.

As to this clone: At one end the junction does not follow the germline gene, possibly because of a read error. The chain uses TRBV2 and TRBJ2-3; D possibly corresponds to TRBD2 (5 bases). This CDR3 contains 14 residues. Germline lookup yields CDR1 SNHLY and CDR2 FYNNEI. The CDR3 here is CANSESEELDTQYF. The CDR3 coding sequence is TGTGCCAACAGTGAATCGGAGGAACTCGATACGCAGTATTTT.

The J gene is TRBJ1-5, the V gene TRBV27, with a tentative D call TRBD1 (6 bases). Trimming left V 2 bases short and J 1 base short, with 12 bases between. The CDR3 is 16 amino acids. The V gene's germline CDR1 is MNHEY and CDR2 SMNVEV (reference sequence). The chain's CDR3 is CASSLVGAESNQPQHF. The CDR3 DNA follows: TGTGCCAGCAGTTTAGTGGGGGCGGAAAGCAATCAGCCCCAGCATTTT.

The V gene is TRBV19, the J gene TRBJ1-5, with 7 bases that match TRBD1. The CDR3 is 16 amino acids. Per the germline V gene, CDR1 is LNHDA and CDR2 is SQIVND (reference sequence). V lost 3 bases to trimming and J lost 3 bases; unmatched junction nucleotides: 8. CDR3 DNA sequence: TGTGCCAGTAGTATCATGACAGGGTGGGCCAATCAGCCCCAGCATTTT. Its translation: CASSIMTGWANQPQHF.

The V call is TRBV20-1, the J call TRBJ1-1; unclear D gene. Germline V lookup: CDR1 DFQATT, CDR2 SNEGSKA (reference sequence). The germline V and J ends were trimmed by 2 bases and 7 bases, with 8 bases remaining between them. The CDR3 loop spans 11 amino acids. The CDR3 region has the DNA TGCAGTGCTAGACTGTATGTTGAAGCTTTCTTT. It codes for CSARLYVEAFF.

The V gene is TRBV7-9, the J gene TRBJ1-1; D not certain. The V end lost 5 bases, the J end lost 3 bases, and 13 bases lay between the germline ends. Germline lookup yields CDR1 SEHNR and CDR2 FQNEAQ (reference sequence). This CDR3 spans 14 amino acids. Written as DNA, the CDR3 is TGTGCCAGCAGCGAAGAGCGGAGGGACACTGAAGCTTTCTTT. Its protein product is CASSEERRDTEAFF. The whole variable domain, filled in from reference TRBV7-9 and TRBJ1-1, reads DTGVSQNPRHKITKRGQNVTFRCDPISEHNRLYWYRQTLGQGPEFLTYFQNEAQLEKSRLLSDRFSAERPKGSFSTLEIQRTEQGDSAMYLCASSEERRDTEAFFGQGTRLTVV.

This clone occurred a few times. The V call is TRBV18, the J call TRBJ1-1; D is uncertain. The length of the CDR3 is 16 residues. CDR1 and CDR2 from the germline V gene are KGHSH and LQKENI. Trimming cost V 2 bases and J 0 bases, with 13 bases left between them. CDR3 sequence (DNA): TGTGCCAGCTCACCAGCGACTCGATCACTGAACACTGAAGCTTTCTTT. Translating it yields CASSPATRSLNTEAFF.

J is TRBJ1-2 and V is TRBV5-1; TRBD1 agrees at 8 bases. V trimming: 2 bases; J trimming: 7 bases; junction bases outside the gene matches: 7. Per the germline V gene, CDR1 is SGHRS and CDR2 is YFSETQ. The CDR3 runs 14 residues. For the CDR3, the DNA is TGCGCCAGCAGCTTCTCAGGACAGGGTGGTGGCTACACCTTC. It is translated as CASSFSGQGGGYTF.

The V and J genes are TRBV9 and TRBJ2-7; TRBD1 matches at 10 bases. CDR1 SGDLS and CDR2 YYNGEE come from the germline V gene. This CDR3 comprises 15 residues. Trimming took 4 bases from V and 4 from J; bases not matched to a gene: 8. DNA of the CDR3: TGTGCCAGCAGCCCACAACCGGGACAGGGGTACGAGCAGTACTTC. Protein sequence: CASSPQPGQGYEQYF.

This chain links TRBV3-1 (or the pseudogene TRBV3-2) with TRBJ2-3; 13 bases are shared with TRBD2. Per germline, CDR1 LGHDT and CDR2 YNNKEL (reference sequence). This CDR3 is 18 amino acids long. Unmatched junction bases numbered 9, after V lost 0 bases and J lost 6 bases. In DNA, the CDR3 is TGTGCCAGCAGCCAAGATCTCGCACTAGCGGGGGGGCGGGATACGCAGTATTTT. Amino acid sequence: CASSQDLALAGGRDTQYF.

The chain recombines TRBV11-2 with TRBJ2-3, with 9 bases that match TRBD2. The trim removed 7 bases at V and 5 bases at J, leaving 16 bases unmatched. The germline V gene encodes CDR1 SGHAT and CDR2 FQNNGV. This CDR3 is built from 17 residues. CDR3 DNA sequence: TGTGCCAGCAAACCGGGGTGGCGGGGGGGCGGTGGAGATACGCAGTATTTT. Residues: CASKPGWRGGGGDTQYF.

V gene TRBV27 combines with J gene TRBJ1-5; D remains unclear. The germline V and J ends were trimmed by 6 bases and 0 bases, with 6 bases remaining between them. Germline V lookup: CDR1 MNHEY, CDR2 SMNVEV (reference sequence). This CDR3 comprises 13 residues. The CDR3 reads CASSSFSNQPQHF. The CDR3 coding sequence is TGTGCCAGCAGCTCTTTTAGCAATCAGCCCCAGCATTTT.

The chain links TRBV4-3 to TRBJ1-1, with a possible D match to TRBD1 (5 bases). CDR3 length equals 13 residues. V lost 0 bases and J 6 bases, leaving 8 bases between the germline ends. The germline CDR1 and CDR2 sequences are LGHNA and YSLEER. The CDR3 loop is CASSQESGSEAFF. The CDR3, as DNA: TGCGCCAGCAGCCAAGAATCAGGGTCTGAAGCTTTCTTT.

This chain joins TRBV7-9 and TRBJ2-5, with D perhaps matching TRBD1 (6 bases). V lost 5 bases and J 5 bases, leaving 12 bases between the germline ends. Germline CDR1 and CDR2: SEHNR and FQNEAQ (reference sequence). This CDR3 comprises 13 residues. The CDR3 reads CASSPVRGETQYF. The CDR3 DNA follows: TGTGCCAGCAGCCCCGTGAGGGGGGAGACCCAGTACTTC.